The next 5 T cell receptor beta chains were all read from a single sample in a study of T cell repertoires in cytomegalovirus infection. In TCRdb, the reads were re-called with MiXCR into one record per CDR3 protein. The sample shows 160,000 or so distinct CDR3 sequences, 15% to 20% of them seen only once. The sequenced material came from CD8+ T cells from PBMCs. These receptors came from a human donor in good health (CMV status not recorded). Some clones in this sample may be carry-over from other donors' samples.

This clonotype was recorded a few times. The chain has TRBV10-3 and TRBJ2-7; the D gene is possibly TRBD1 (5 bases). This CDR3 comprises 13 residues. Germline V CDR1 and CDR2: ENHRY, SYGVKD. V dropped 7 bases and J dropped 2 bases, with 12 bases sitting between them. The CDR3 spells CAIKRQGAYEQYF. CDR3 coding DNA: TGTGCCATCAAGAGACAAGGGGCCTACGAGCAGTACTTC.

The chain links TRBV14 to TRBJ2-7; D possibly corresponds to TRBD1 (6 bases). The CDR3 runs 15 residues. The germline V gene has CDR1 SGHDN and CDR2 FVKESK. Trimming left V 1 base short and J 3 bases short, with 13 bases between. This CDR3 reads CASSQGHGQYYEQYF. As DNA, the CDR3 is TGTGCCAGCAGCCAAGGTCACGGACAGTACTACGAGCAGTACTTC.

This clonotype showed up just a few times. The genes are TRBV29-1 and TRBJ1-1; D uncertain. Germline V lookup: CDR1 SQVTM, CDR2 ANQGSEA. This CDR3 has 11 residues. Trimming removed 7 bases from V and 8 bases from J, with 14 bases in between. The CDR3 DNA is TGCAGCGCCCCGGAGGAAGCGGAAGCTTTCTTT. Translating it yields CSAPEEAEAFF.

This clonotype was counted at least ten times. The genes are TRBV12-3 or TRBV12-4 and TRBJ2-7; TRBD1 matches at 9 bases. V was clipped by 7 bases and J by 1 base; unmatched bases: 8. This CDR3 region has 15 residues. CDR3 coding DNA: TGTGCCAGCACCTATAGAGGACAGGGGTCCTACGAGCAGTACTTC. Amino acids: CASTYRGQGSYEQYF.

There are a few counts of this clonotype. The V and J genes are TRBV2 and TRBJ2-1; D gene unclear. There are 8 residues in the CDR3. Trimming cost V 9 bases and J 7 bases, with 1 base left between them. Per germline, CDR1 SNHLY and CDR2 FYNNEI. The CDR3 region is CASNEQFF. CDR3 nucleotide sequence: TGTGCCAGTAATGAGCAGTTCTTC.